This entry lists 22 T cell receptor beta chains sequenced from one sample in a study of blood T cell repertoires in COVID-19 (dated by TCRdb to about 2020). The library relied on the immunoSEQ multiplex PCR assay. Sourced from immuneACCESS, this table was stored by TCRdb with only in-frame sequences that have V and J called. A share of the clones is absent; for the studies checked, an unresolved V gene accounts for under half, and the remainder has no known explanation. This sample is represented by some 270,000 clones; around 90% of them were singletons. The ten largest clones capture approximately 4% of the sample. The sample taken for sequencing was PBMCs or T cells enriched from blood (not recorded which). These receptors came from a woman aged 25 to 45 with acute COVID-19.

A note on this clone: One end of the junction fails to match germline, which may point to a read error. This chain uses TRBV18 with TRBJ2-3, with D perhaps TRBD2 (6 bases). The CDR3 loop spans 16 amino acids. Germline CDR1 reads KGHSH; CDR2 reads LQKENI. The DNA for the CDR3 is TGTGCCAGCTCAGCACCTGGTCAGCGGGTGGCAGATACGCAGTATTTT. Translated: CASSAPGQRVADTQYF.

This rearrangement joins TRBV4-1 to TRBJ2-1; 10 nucleotides line up with TRBD2. V was pared by 4 bases and J by 4 bases, with 4 bases of the junction left unmatched. CDR1 and CDR2 from the germline V gene are MGHRA and YSYEKL. The CDR3 consists of 15 residues. The CDR3 reads CASSRPGLAYNEQFF. In DNA, the CDR3 is TGCGCCAGCAGCCGACCGGGACTAGCGTACAATGAGCAGTTCTTC.

This sequence joins TRBV6-4 and TRBJ2-3, with a tentative D call TRBD1 (7 bases). V was clipped by 6 bases and J by 10 bases, with 14 bases between them. The CDR3 is 12 residues long. Germline CDR1 and CDR2: MRHNA and SNTAGT. The DNA of the CDR3 is TGTGCCAGCAGCGACCAGGGGGGAGCGCAGTATTTT. Protein product: CASSDQGGAQYF.

The chain employs TRBV3-1 (or the pseudogene TRBV3-2) and TRBJ2-3; 10 bases fit TRBD2. CDR3 length equals 16 residues. J was trimmed by 4 bases and V by 0 bases; bases with no gene match: 4. Germline values: CDR1 LGHDT, CDR2 YNNKEL (reference sequence). The CDR3, as DNA: TGTGCCAGCAGCCAAGATCCTAGCGGGGGACCAGATACGCAGTATTTT. Its translation is CASSQDPSGGPDTQYF.

The chain employs TRBV27 and TRBJ1-1, with TRBD1 matching 7 bases. V shed 2 bases, J shed 1 base, and the junction held 4 bases outside the gene matches. The germline V gene has CDR1 MNHEY and CDR2 SMNVEV (reference sequence). The CDR3 runs to 15 residues. CDR3 residues: CASSLGRDRNTEAFF. DNA for the CDR3: TGTGCCAGCAGTTTAGGCAGGGACAGGAACACTGAAGCTTTCTTT.

The V gene is TRBV5-1, the J gene TRBJ1-1; 7 nucleotides match TRBD1. The germline gives CDR1 SGHRS, CDR2 YFSETQ. V lost 1 base, J lost 12 bases, and 9 bases stayed unmatched. The length of the CDR3 is 13 residues. CDR3 sequence reads: CASSLTDRDRPFF. CDR3 sequence (DNA): TGCGCCAGCAGCTTGACTGACAGGGACAGACCTTTCTTT.

The rearrangement joins TRBV28 to TRBJ2-7; 7 bases line up with TRBD2. CDR1 MDHEN and CDR2 SYDVKM come from the germline V gene. Trimming at V came to 6 bases and at J to 5 bases, leaving 13 bases not matched to a gene. The CDR3 spans 15 residues. CDR3: CASSPPGEGSHEQYF. Written as DNA, the CDR3 is TGTGCCAGCAGCCCCCCCGGGGAGGGCTCGCACGAGCAGTACTTC.

The chain joins TRBV28 to TRBJ2-5; D possibly corresponds to TRBD2 (6 bases). This CDR3 contains 14 residues. The germline V gene has CDR1 MDHEN and CDR2 SYDVKM. Trimming left V 3 bases short and J 0 bases short, with 8 bases between. The CDR3 sequence: CASSLAGNQETQYF. The CDR3 DNA reads TGTGCCAGCAGTTTGGCGGGGAACCAAGAGACCCAGTACTTC.

The rearrangement uses TRBV19 and TRBJ1-2, with 7 positions matching TRBD1. The CDR3 has 13 residues. CDR1 and CDR2 from the germline V gene are LNHDA and SQIVND (reference sequence). V dropped 6 bases and J dropped 4; count of bases not matched to a gene: 5. CDR3 sequence: CASRLTGVYGYTF. The CDR3 DNA reads TGTGCCAGTAGACTTACAGGGGTCTATGGCTACACCTTC.

The chain links TRBV28 to TRBJ1-4; D is ambiguous. The V gene lost 5 bases and the J gene lost 6 bases, with 16 bases spanning the gap. The CDR3 totals 15 residues. In germline, CDR1 is MDHEN, CDR2 SYDVKM. The CDR3 sequence: CASSPWTGPDEKLFF. For the CDR3, the DNA is TGTGCCAGCAGTCCCTGGACTGGCCCTGATGAAAAACTGTTTTTT.

The V gene is TRBV21-1, the J gene TRBJ2-1; the table names TRBD2, a call not compared with the DNA. TRBV21-1 is termed a pseudogene. The CDR3 length is 22 residues. The CDR3 coding sequence is TGTGCCAGCAGCAAACCCGGGGGGACTAGCGGGAGAAACGGAGGGACCTACAATGAGCAGTTCTTC. Translating gives CASSKPGGTSGRNGGTYNEQFF.

The CDR3 protein is CASSQLGQGKSYEQYF. The CDR3 nucleotides are TGTGCCAGCAGCCAGTTAGGACAGGGGAAGTCTTACGAGCAGTACTTC. The V gene is TRBV3-1 (or the pseudogene TRBV3-2), the J gene TRBJ2-7; 9 positions match TRBD1. Germline V gene lookup returns CDR1 LGHDT and CDR2 YNNKEL (reference sequence). This CDR3 has 16 amino acids. The junction had 10 bases not matched to a gene; V was cut back by 3 bases and J by 4 bases.

The chain recombines TRBV5-1 with TRBJ2-7; 8 nucleotides line up with TRBD1. The V segment lost 1 base and the J segment 1 base; nucleotides outside the gene matches: 10. In germline, CDR1 is SGHRS, CDR2 YFSETQ. The CDR3 totals 17 residues. CDR3 DNA: TGCGCCAGCAGCTTGACACCAGGACAGGGTAAATCCTACGAGCAGTACTTC. The encoded protein is CASSLTPGQGKSYEQYF.

CDR3 nucleotide sequence: TGTGCCAGCAGCTTAATGACAGGGAATCTGGATGGCTACACCTTC. Residues: CASSLMTGNLDGYTF. This chain joins TRBV7-9 and TRBJ1-2; the match to TRBD1 covers 7 bases. This CDR3 contains 15 residues. In germline, CDR1 is SEHNR, CDR2 FQNEAQ (reference sequence). The V and J ends lost 2 bases and 6 bases, in that order; junction bases with no gene match: 9.

The chain is built from TRBV7-9 and TRBJ1-2; TRBD1 agrees at 9 bases. The ends lost 10 bases at V and 7 bases at J; junction bases unmatched: 19. The CDR3 has 16 amino acids. CDR1 is SEHNR and CDR2 is FQNEAQ in the germline V gene (reference sequence). The CDR3 reads CATVGLEDRGRIGYTF. The CDR3 DNA sequence: TGTGCCACCGTCGGCTTAGAGGACAGGGGCCGGATTGGCTACACCTTC.

The chain employs TRBV18 and TRBJ2-1; D possibly corresponds to TRBD1 (6 bases). The V and J ends lost 2 bases and 6 bases respectively, with 14 bases between them. Germline loops: CDR1 KGHSH, CDR2 LQKENI. This CDR3 is 15 amino acids long. This CDR3 reads CASSPGTTRSNEQFF. DNA of the CDR3: TGTGCCAGCTCACCAGGGACAACCCGTTCCAATGAGCAGTTCTTC.

J is TRBJ2-7 and V is TRBV13; 10 bases map to TRBD2. Trimming took 4 bases from V and 2 from J; bases not matched to a gene: 11. Germline lookup yields CDR1 PRHDT and CDR2 FYEKMQ (reference sequence). This CDR3 region has 17 residues. The CDR3 DNA is TGTGCCAGCAGCTCCCGGGGCCCTAGCGGGAGACCCTACGAGCAGTACTTC. It encodes CASSSRGPSGRPYEQYF. The full variable domain, with the rest looked up from reference TRBV13 and TRBJ2-7, is AAGVIQSPRHLIKEKRETATLKCYPIPRHDTVYWYQQGPGQDPQFLISFYEKMQSDKGSIPDRFSAQQFSDYHSELNMSSLELGDSALYFCASSSRGPSGRPYEQYFGPGTRLTVT.

This chain connects TRBV30 to TRBJ2-3; D uncertain. The V end lost 4 bases, the J end lost 3 bases, and 5 bases lay between the germline ends. This CDR3 contains 11 residues. Germline CDR1 is GTSNPN and CDR2 is SVGIG (reference sequence). The CDR3 is CAWTLTDTQYF. In DNA form, the CDR3 reads TGTGCCTGGACCCTAACAGATACGCAGTATTTT.

The chain is built from TRBV3-1 (or the pseudogene TRBV3-2) and TRBJ2-6; D is unclear. This CDR3 comprises 17 residues. V lost 0 bases and J 2 bases, leaving 11 bases between the germline ends. Germline V CDR1 and CDR2: LGHDT, YNNKEL (reference sequence). For the CDR3, the DNA is TGTGCCAGCAGCCAAGAGACATGGGTAGCTGGGGCCAACGTCCTGACTTTC. Its translation is CASSQETWVAGANVLTF.

For the CDR3, the DNA is TGTGCCTGGAGTCGGGGATGGAACACCATATATTTT. As protein: CAWSRGWNTIYF. The gene calls are TRBV30 and TRBJ1-3; D unclear. The germline V gene has CDR1 GTSNPN and CDR2 SVGIG (reference sequence). The CDR3 sequence is 12 residues long. V was cut by 2 bases and J by 7 bases, with 9 bases left in between.

The chain combines TRBV7-9 with TRBJ2-7; D perhaps matches TRBD2 (6 bases). V was clipped by 5 bases and J by 3 bases, with 17 bases between them. The germline V gene encodes CDR1 SEHNR and CDR2 FQNEAQ (reference sequence). The CDR3 is 15 amino acids. This CDR3 is CASSPGSGPFYEQYF. In DNA form, the CDR3 reads TGTGCCAGCAGCCCAGGGAGCGGGCCCTTCTACGAGCAGTACTTC.

The V call is TRBV4-1, the J call TRBJ1-4; 7 bases match TRBD1. Germline V gene lookup returns CDR1 MGHRA and CDR2 YSYEKL. The V and J ends lost 0 bases and 4 bases, in that order; junction bases with no gene match: 5. The CDR3 length is 16 residues. The CDR3 DNA follows: TGCGCCAGCAGCCAAGATTGGGGACAGCTTAATGAAAAACTGTTTTTT. Its protein is CASSQDWGQLNEKLFF.